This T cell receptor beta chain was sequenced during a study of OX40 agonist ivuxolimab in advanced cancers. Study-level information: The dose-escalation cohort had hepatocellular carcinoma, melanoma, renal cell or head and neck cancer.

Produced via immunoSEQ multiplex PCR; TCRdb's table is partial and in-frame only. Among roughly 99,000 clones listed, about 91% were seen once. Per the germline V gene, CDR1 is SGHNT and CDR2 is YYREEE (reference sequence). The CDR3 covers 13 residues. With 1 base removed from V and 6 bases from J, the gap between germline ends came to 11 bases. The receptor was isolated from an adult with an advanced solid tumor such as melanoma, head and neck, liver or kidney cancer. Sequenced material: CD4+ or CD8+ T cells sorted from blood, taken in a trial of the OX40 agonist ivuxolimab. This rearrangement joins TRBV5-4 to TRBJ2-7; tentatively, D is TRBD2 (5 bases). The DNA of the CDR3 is TGTGCCAGCAGCTTGAACCTAGCTGGCGAGCAGTACTTC. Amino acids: CASSLNLAGEQYF.